This is a list of T cell receptor beta chains from one sample in a study of T-cell memory formation after mild COVID-19. MiXCR, applied by TCRdb to the 5' RACE reads, yields one record per CDR3 protein. The profile covers 150,000 to 200,000 distinct CDR3 sequences, with more than 14% appearing a single time and 12% to 15% taken by the ten largest. Material: PBMCs or a T cell subset sorted from them (not recorded which). The receptors come from an adult woman who had mild COVID-19 (a few samples of this study predate the infection). Cell type and time point are not known. Each CDR3 is given with its conserved first and last residue. The order of the fields is CDR3 length, D gene, J gene, clone size, V gene, CDR3 DNA, CDR3 protein. The D gene is left open where the match is weak. The size of a clone is reported for some rows only, either as once, few or many, or as a class for expanded clones.

15,TRBD2,TRBJ2-3,few,TRBV24-1,TGTGCCACCAGTGCATTAGCGGGGGAGGGAGATACGCAGTATTTT,CATSALAGEGDTQYF
13,.,TRBJ1-1,.,TRBV20-1,TGCAGTGCTAGAGCCAGACTAAACACTGAAGCTTTCTTT,CSARARLNTEAFF
15,.,TRBJ2-7,few,TRBV18,TGTGCCAGCTCACCACTCGGGGGCGGAACTAGTGAGCAGTACTTC,CASSPLGGGTSEQYF
14,TRBD1,TRBJ2-5,.,TRBV5-4,TGTGCCAGCAGGGTGGACAGGGCCAGAGAGACCCAGTACTTC,CASRVDRARETQYF
15,.,TRBJ1-1,.,TRBV25-1,TGTGCCAGCAGTGAATACTCGGGCGGGTACACTGAAGCTTTCTTT,CASSEYSGGYTEAFF
16,TRBD1,TRBJ2-7,many,TRBV29-1,TGCAGCGTTGCGGGTGACCGGGACAGAACAGTCTACGAGCAGTACTTC,CSVAGDRDRTVYEQYF
17,.,TRBJ2-7,many,TRBV5-1,TGCGCCAGCAGCCCCCCGGGAATCGACAGATACGTTAAGGAGCAGTACTTC,CASSPPGIDRYVKEQYF
14,TRBD1,TRBJ2-7,.,TRBV15,TGTGCCACCAGCACTTCGGACAGGGTCTACGAGCAGTACTTC,CATSTSDRVYEQYF
17,TRBD2,TRBJ2-1,many,TRBV18,TGTGCCAGCTCACCAGAGAGACTAGCGGGGCCGTACAATGAGCAGTTCTTC,CASSPERLAGPYNEQFF
14,TRBD1,TRBJ2-5,few,TRBV12-3/TRBV12-4,TGTGCCAGCAGCGCCGACAGGGGGTCGGAGACCCAGTACTTC,CASSADRGSETQYF
14,TRBD2,TRBJ2-5,.,TRBV20-1,TGCAGTGCTGCTTGGGGGGGAAAAGAAGAGACCCAGTACTTC,CSAAWGGKEETQYF
15,.,TRBJ2-4,few,TRBV20-1,TGCAGTGCTAGAGATATACGCCAGCCGGAAAACATTCAGTACTTC,CSARDIRQPENIQYF
16,TRBD2,TRBJ2-1,.,TRBV20-1,TGCAGTGCTAGATCAAGTGGTACTAGCGGAGTCAATGAGCAGTTCTTC,CSARSSGTSGVNEQFF